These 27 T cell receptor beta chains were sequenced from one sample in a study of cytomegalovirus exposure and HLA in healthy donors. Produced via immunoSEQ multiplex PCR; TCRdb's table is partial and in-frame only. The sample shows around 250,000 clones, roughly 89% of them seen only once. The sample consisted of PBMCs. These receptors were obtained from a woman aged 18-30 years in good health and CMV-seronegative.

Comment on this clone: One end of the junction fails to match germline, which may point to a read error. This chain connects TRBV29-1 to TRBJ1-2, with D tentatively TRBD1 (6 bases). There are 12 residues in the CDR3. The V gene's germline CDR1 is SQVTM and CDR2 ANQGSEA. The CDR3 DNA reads TGCAGCGTGGAAGACAGGAACTATGGCTACACCTTC. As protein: CSVEDRNYGYTF. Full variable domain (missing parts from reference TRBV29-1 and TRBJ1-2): SAVISQKPSRDICQRGTSLTIQCQVDSQVTMMFWYRQQPGQSLTLIATANQGSEATYESGFVIDKFPISRPNLTFSTLTVSNMSPEDSSIYLCSVEDRNYGYTFGSGTRLTVV.

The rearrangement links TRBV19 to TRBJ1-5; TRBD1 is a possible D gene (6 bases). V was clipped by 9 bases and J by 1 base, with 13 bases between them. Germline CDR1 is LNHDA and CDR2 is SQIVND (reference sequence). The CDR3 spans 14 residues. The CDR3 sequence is CASSPGASNQPQHF. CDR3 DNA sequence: TGTGCCAGCTCCCCAGGGGCCAGCAATCAGCCCCAGCATTTT.

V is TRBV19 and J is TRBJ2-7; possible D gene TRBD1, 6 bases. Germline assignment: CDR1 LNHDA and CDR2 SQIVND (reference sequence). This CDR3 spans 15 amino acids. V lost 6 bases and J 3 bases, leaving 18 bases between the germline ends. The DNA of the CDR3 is TGTGCCAGTAGCCGGGACAATCAATTCAACTACGAGCAGTACTTC. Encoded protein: CASSRDNQFNYEQYF.

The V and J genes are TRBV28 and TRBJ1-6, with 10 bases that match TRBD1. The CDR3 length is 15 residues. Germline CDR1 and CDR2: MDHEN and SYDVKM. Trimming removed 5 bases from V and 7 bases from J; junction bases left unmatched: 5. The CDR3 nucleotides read TGTGCCAGCAGTCCACCGGGACAGGGGAATTCACCCCTCCACTTT. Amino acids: CASSPPGQGNSPLHF.

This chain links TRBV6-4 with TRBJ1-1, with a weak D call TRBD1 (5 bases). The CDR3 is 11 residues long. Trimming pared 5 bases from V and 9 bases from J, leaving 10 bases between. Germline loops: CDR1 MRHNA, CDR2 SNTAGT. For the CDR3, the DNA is TGTGCCAGCAGTACCGGGACTAAAGCTTTCTTT. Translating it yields CASSTGTKAFF.

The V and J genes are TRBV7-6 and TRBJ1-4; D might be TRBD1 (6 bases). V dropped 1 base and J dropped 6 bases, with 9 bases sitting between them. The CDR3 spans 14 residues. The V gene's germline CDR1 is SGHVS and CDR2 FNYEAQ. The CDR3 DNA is TGTGCCAGCAGCTTAGGGACAGATGATGAAAAACTGTTTTTT. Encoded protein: CASSLGTDDEKLFF.

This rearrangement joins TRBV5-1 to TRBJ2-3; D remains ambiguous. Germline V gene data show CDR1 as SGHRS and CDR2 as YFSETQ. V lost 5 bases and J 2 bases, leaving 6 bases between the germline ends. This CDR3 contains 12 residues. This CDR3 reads CASRLNTDTQYF. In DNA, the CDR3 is TGCGCCAGCAGACTTAACACAGATACGCAGTATTTT.

For the CDR3, the DNA is TGTGCCAGCAGCTTAGCGCCGGACTGGTCCTACGAGCAGTACTTC. Protein sequence: CASSLAPDWSYEQYF. V usage is TRBV7-9 and J usage is TRBJ2-7, with D perhaps matching TRBD2 (5 bases). The CDR3 extends over 15 amino acids. From germline, CDR1 is SEHNR and CDR2 FQNEAQ (reference sequence). The ends were cut back, 0 bases at V and 1 base at J, with 10 bases in the middle.

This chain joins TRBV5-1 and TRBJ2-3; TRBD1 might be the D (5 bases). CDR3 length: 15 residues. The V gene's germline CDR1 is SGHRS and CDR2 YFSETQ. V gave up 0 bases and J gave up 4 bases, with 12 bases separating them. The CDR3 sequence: CASSLEQGLADTQYF. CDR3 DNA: TGCGCCAGCAGCTTGGAGCAGGGCCTCGCAGATACGCAGTATTTT.

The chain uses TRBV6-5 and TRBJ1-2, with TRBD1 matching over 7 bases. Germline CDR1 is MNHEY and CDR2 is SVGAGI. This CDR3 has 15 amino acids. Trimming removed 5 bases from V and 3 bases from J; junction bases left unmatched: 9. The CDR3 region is CASSPDRVDDYGYTF. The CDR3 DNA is TGTGCCAGCAGTCCCGACAGGGTTGATGACTATGGCTACACCTTC.

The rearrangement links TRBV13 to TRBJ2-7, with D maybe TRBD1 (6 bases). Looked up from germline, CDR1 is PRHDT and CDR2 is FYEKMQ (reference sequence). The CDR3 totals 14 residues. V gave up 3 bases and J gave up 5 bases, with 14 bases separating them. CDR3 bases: TGTGCCAGCAGCTTCGGCAGGGGAATCAACGAGCAGTACGTC. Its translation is CASSFGRGINEQYV.

The CDR3 protein is CASSLARAPYEQYF. Here the CDR3 DNA reads TGTGCCAGCAGCTTGGCCAGGGCTCCCTACGAGCAGTACTTC. This chain connects TRBV5-6 to TRBJ2-7; D possibly corresponds to TRBD1 (5 bases). This CDR3 is built from 14 residues. The germline gives CDR1 SGHDT, CDR2 YYEEEE. V lost 0 bases and J 2 bases, leaving 9 bases between the germline ends.

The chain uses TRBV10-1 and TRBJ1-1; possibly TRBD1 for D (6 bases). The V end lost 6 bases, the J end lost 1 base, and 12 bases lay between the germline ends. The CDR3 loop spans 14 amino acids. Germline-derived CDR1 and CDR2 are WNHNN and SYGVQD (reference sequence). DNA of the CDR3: TGCGCCAGCAGGGACAGTTTTAAGAACACTGAAGCTTTCTTT. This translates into CASRDSFKNTEAFF.

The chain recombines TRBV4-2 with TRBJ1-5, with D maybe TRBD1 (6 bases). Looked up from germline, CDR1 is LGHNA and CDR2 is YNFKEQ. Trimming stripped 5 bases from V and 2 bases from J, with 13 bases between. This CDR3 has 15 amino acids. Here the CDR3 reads CASSYLGGRNQPQHF. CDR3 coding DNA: TGTGCCAGCAGCTACTTAGGGGGACGCAATCAGCCCCAGCATTTT.

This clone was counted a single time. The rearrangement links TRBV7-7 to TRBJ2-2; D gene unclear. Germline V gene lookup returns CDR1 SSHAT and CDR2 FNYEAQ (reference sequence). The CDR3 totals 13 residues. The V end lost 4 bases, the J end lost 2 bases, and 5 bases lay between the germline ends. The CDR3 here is CASSYYNTGELFF. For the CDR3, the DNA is TGTGCCAGCAGCTACTACAACACCGGGGAGCTGTTTTTT.

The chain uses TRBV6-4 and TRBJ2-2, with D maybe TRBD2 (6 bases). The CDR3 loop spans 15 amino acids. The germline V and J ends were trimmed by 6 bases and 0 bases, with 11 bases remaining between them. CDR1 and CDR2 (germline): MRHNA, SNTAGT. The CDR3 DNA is TGTGCCAGCAGCCGGAGGGCCACGAACACCGGGGAGCTGTTTTTT. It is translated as CASSRRATNTGELFF.

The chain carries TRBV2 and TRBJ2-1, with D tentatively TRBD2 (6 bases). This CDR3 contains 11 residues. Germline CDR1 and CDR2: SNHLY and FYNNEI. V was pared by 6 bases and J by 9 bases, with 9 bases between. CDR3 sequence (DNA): TGTGCCAGCAGGACTAGAACTGAGCAGTTCTTC. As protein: CASRTRTEQFF.

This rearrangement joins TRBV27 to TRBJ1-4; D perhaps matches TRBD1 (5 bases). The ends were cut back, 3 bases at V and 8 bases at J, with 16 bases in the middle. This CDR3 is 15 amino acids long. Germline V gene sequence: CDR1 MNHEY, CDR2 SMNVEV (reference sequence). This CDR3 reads CASSLVRAPSEKLFF. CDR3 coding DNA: TGTGCCAGCAGTTTGGTCAGGGCTCCCTCCGAAAAACTGTTTTTT.

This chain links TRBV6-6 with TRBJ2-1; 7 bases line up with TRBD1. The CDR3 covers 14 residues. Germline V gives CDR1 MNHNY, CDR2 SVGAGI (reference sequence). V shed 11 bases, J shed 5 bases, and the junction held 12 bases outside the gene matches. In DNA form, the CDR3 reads TGTGCCTCAGATCCGCGACAGGGCGACAATGAGCAGTTCTTC. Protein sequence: CASDPRQGDNEQFF.

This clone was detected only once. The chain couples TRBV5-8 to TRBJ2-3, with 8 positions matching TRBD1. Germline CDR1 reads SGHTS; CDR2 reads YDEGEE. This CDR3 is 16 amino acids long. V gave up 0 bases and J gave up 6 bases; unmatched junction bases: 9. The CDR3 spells CASSLDPGGIDDTQYF. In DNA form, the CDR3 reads TGTGCCAGCAGCTTGGACCCAGGGGGCATTGATGATACGCAGTATTTT.

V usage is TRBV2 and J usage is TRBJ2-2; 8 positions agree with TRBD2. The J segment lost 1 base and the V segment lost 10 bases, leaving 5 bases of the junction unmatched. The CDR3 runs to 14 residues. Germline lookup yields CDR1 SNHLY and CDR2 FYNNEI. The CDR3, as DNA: TGTGCCACCGGAAGCGGGGGGAACACCGGGGAGCTGTTTTTT. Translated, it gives CATGSGGNTGELFF. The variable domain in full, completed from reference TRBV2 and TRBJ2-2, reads EPEVTQTPSHQVTQMGQEVILRCVPISNHLYFYWYRQILGQKVEFLVSFYNNEISEKSEIFDDQFSVERPDGSNFTLKIRSTKLEDSAMYFCATGSGGNTGELFFGEGSRLTVL.

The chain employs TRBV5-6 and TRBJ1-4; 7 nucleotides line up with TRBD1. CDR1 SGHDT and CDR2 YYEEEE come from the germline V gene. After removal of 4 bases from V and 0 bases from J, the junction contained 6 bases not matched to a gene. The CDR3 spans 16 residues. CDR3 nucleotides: TGTGCCAGCAGCCGGGGACAGATTGCAACTAATGAAAAACTGTTTTTT. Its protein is CASSRGQIATNEKLFF.

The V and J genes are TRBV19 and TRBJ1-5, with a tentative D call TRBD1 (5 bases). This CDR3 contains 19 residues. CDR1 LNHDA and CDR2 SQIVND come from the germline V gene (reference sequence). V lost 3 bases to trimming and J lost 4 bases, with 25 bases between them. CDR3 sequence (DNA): TGTGCCAGTAGTATGTCGACTGGGGGAGGTAAGGTCGGGAATCAGCCCCAGCATTTT. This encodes CASSMSTGGGKVGNQPQHF.

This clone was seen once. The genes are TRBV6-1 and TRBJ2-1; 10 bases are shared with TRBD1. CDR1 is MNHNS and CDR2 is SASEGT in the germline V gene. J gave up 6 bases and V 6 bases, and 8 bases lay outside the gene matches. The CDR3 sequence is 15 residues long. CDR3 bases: TGTGCCAGCAGAAAGACAGGGGGCGTTGGCAATGAGCAGTTCTTC. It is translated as CASRKTGGVGNEQFF.

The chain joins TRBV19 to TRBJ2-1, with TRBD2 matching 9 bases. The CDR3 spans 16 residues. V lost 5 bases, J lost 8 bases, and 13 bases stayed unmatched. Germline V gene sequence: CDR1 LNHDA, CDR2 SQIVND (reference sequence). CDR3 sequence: CASSPLPAGGGHEQFF. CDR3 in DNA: TGTGCCAGTAGTCCCCTCCCAGCGGGGGGTGGGCATGAGCAGTTCTTC. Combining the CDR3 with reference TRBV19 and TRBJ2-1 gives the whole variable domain DGGITQSPKYLFRKEGQNVTLSCEQNLNHDAMYWYRQDPGQGLRLIYYSQIVNDFQKGDIAEGYSVSREKKESFPLTVTSAQKNPTAFYLCASSPLPAGGGHEQFFGPGTRLTVL.

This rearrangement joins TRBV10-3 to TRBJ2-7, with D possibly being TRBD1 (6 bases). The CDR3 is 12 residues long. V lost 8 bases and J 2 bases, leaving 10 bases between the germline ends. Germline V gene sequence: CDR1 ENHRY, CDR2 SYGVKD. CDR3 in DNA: TGTGCCATCGCTGACAGGCCCTACGAGCAGTACGTC. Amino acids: CAIADRPYEQYV.

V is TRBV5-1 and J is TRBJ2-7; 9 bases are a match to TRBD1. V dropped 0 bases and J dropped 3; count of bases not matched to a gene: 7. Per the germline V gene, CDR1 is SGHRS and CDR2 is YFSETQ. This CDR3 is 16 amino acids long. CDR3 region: CASSLAADRGGYEQYF. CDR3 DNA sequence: TGCGCCAGCAGCTTGGCTGCGGACAGGGGAGGCTACGAGCAGTACTTC.